The rows below give T cell receptor beta chains drawn from one sample of a study of T cell changes during pregnancy in multiple sclerosis. The data were produced by immunoSEQ multiplex PCR, yet TCRdb's version contains in-frame clones alone and is incomplete. The sample lists about 80,000 clones, about 94% seen once, with 2% to 3% in the top ten. The material was peripheral blood, obtained in the third trimester of pregnancy. These receptors were collected from a female donor with multiple sclerosis, enrolled in a pregnancy study. The CDR3 runs from the conserved cysteine through the conserved F or W. The order of the fields is V gene, clone size, J gene, D gene, CDR3 DNA, CDR3 protein. The D gene is left open where the match is weak. The size field is filled for only some rows; it gives once, few, many or a size class.

v_gene: TRBV7-2; abundance: .; j_gene: TRBJ1-5; d_gene: .; CDR3nt: TGTGCCAGCAGCCCCGCGGCGAACAATCAGCCCCAGCATTTT; CDR3aa: CASSPAANNQPQHF
v_gene: TRBV6-5; abundance: .; j_gene: TRBJ1-5; d_gene: .; CDR3nt: TGTGCCAGCAGTTACGGACTAAATCAGCCCCAGCATTTT; CDR3aa: CASSYGLNQPQHF
v_gene: TRBV4-1; abundance: .; j_gene: TRBJ2-7; d_gene: TRBD2; CDR3nt: TGCGCCAGCAGCCAAGATTCGGGGCTAGCGGGGGGCGAGCAGTACTTC; CDR3aa: CASSQDSGLAGGEQYF
v_gene: TRBV11-3; abundance: .; j_gene: TRBJ1-2; d_gene: TRBD1; CDR3nt: TGTGCCAGCAGCCTTCTTCGCAAAAAGGGACAGGTGAGCTATGGCTACACCTTC; CDR3aa: CASSLLRKKGQVSYGYTF
v_gene: TRBV4-2; abundance: once; j_gene: TRBJ2-2; d_gene: TRBD2; CDR3nt: TGTGCCAGCAGCCAAGATTTGCGGGGGGGCCCGAACACCGGGGAGCTGTTTTTT; CDR3aa: CASSQDLRGGPNTGELFF
v_gene: TRBV15; abundance: .; j_gene: TRBJ2-1; d_gene: TRBD1; CDR3nt: TGTGCCACCTCCGGAGGGACAGGATACCCGAGCTCCTACAATGAGCAGTTCTTC; CDR3aa: CATSGGTGYPSSYNEQFF
v_gene: TRBV10-3; abundance: .; j_gene: TRBJ2-7; d_gene: .; CDR3nt: TGTGCCATCAGTGGCCAGGTGCTAGAGCAGTACTTC; CDR3aa: CAISGQVLEQYF
v_gene: TRBV19; abundance: .; j_gene: TRBJ2-5; d_gene: TRBD1; CDR3nt: TGTGCCAGTAGGCCGGGACAGGGGGCCGGGGAGACCCAGTACTTC; CDR3aa: CASRPGQGAGETQYF
v_gene: TRBV6-1; abundance: .; j_gene: TRBJ2-7; d_gene: .; CDR3nt: TGTGCCAGCCCCTTACAGGAGATGCAGTACTTC; CDR3aa: CASPLQEMQYF
v_gene: TRBV6-5; abundance: once; j_gene: TRBJ2-7; d_gene: .; CDR3nt: TGTGCCAGCAGTTACTCGAGAGGTCCCTACGAGCAGTACTTC; CDR3aa: CASSYSRGPYEQYF
v_gene: TRBV14; abundance: .; j_gene: TRBJ1-2; d_gene: .; CDR3nt: TGTGCCAGCAGCCAAGTCGGGGTAGGGTATGGCTACACCTTC; CDR3aa: CASSQVGVGYGYTF
v_gene: TRBV7-9; abundance: .; j_gene: TRBJ2-3; d_gene: TRBD1; CDR3nt: TGTGCCAGCAGCCCGACAGGGGGCTTCACAGATACGCAGTATTTT; CDR3aa: CASSPTGGFTDTQYF
v_gene: TRBV15; abundance: once; j_gene: TRBJ1-6; d_gene: .; CDR3nt: TGTGCCACCAGCGGAGACGCCGGGAATTCACCCCTCCACTTT; CDR3aa: CATSGDAGNSPLHF
v_gene: TRBV5-6; abundance: .; j_gene: TRBJ2-2; d_gene: .; CDR3nt: TGTGCCAGCAGGGTAGGCCGGGGAAACACCGGGGAGCTGTTTTTT; CDR3aa: CASRVGRGNTGELFF
v_gene: TRBV2; abundance: .; j_gene: TRBJ1-5; d_gene: .; CDR3nt: TGTGCCAGCAGACGGACAGATAGCAATCAGCCCCAGCATTTT; CDR3aa: CASRRTDSNQPQHF
v_gene: TRBV7-9; abundance: .; j_gene: TRBJ1-1; d_gene: .; CDR3nt: TGTGCCAGCAGCCCAACCTCGGGGAGGATGAACACTGAAGCTTTCTTT; CDR3aa: CASSPTSGRMNTEAFF
v_gene: TRBV7-2; abundance: .; j_gene: TRBJ2-1; d_gene: .; CDR3nt: TGTGCCAGCAGCAAAAAAACAGACCGATACAATGAGCAGTTCTTC; CDR3aa: CASSKKTDRYNEQFF
v_gene: TRBV9; abundance: .; j_gene: TRBJ2-1; d_gene: .; CDR3nt: TGTGCCAGCAGCGCACAGAGCTCCTACAATGAGCAGTTCTTC; CDR3aa: CASSAQSSYNEQFF
v_gene: TRBV11-2; abundance: .; j_gene: TRBJ1-1; d_gene: .; CDR3nt: TGTGCCAGCAGCTTCCAGGGATTGAACACTGAAGCTTTCTTT; CDR3aa: CASSFQGLNTEAFF
v_gene: TRBV6-1; abundance: .; j_gene: TRBJ1-5; d_gene: .; CDR3nt: TGTGCCAGCAGTGATTTGAGGGGGGGATCGGATAGCAATCAGCCCCAGCATTTT; CDR3aa: CASSDLRGGSDSNQPQHF
v_gene: TRBV30; abundance: few; j_gene: TRBJ2-7; d_gene: .; CDR3nt: TGTGCCTGGAGCGCCCTGTACGGGGGATACGAGCAGTACTTC; CDR3aa: CAWSALYGGYEQYF
v_gene: TRBV5-1; abundance: .; j_gene: TRBJ1-1; d_gene: TRBD1; CDR3nt: TGCGCCAGCAGCAGGGGGGACAGCAAGAACACTGAAGCTTTCTTT; CDR3aa: CASSRGDSKNTEAFF
v_gene: TRBV15; abundance: .; j_gene: TRBJ1-1; d_gene: .; CDR3nt: TGTGCCACCAGCAGAGGGGGGGGCATGAACACTGAAGCTTTCTTT; CDR3aa: CATSRGGGMNTEAFF
v_gene: TRBV5-4; abundance: .; j_gene: TRBJ2-2; d_gene: TRBD2; CDR3nt: TGTGCCAGCAGCCCTCAGGGTAGCGGGGGGACAACGAACACCGGGGAGCTGTTTTTT; CDR3aa: CASSPQGSGGTTNTGELFF
v_gene: TRBV5-1; abundance: .; j_gene: TRBJ2-3; d_gene: TRBD2; CDR3nt: TGCGCCAGCAGCAGTAGCGGGGGGTCGGATACGCAGTATTTT; CDR3aa: CASSSSGGSDTQYF
v_gene: TRBV18; abundance: .; j_gene: TRBJ2-2; d_gene: .; CDR3nt: TGTGCCAGCTCACCGACATGGAACACCGGGGAGCTGTTTTTT; CDR3aa: CASSPTWNTGELFF
v_gene: TRBV7-7; abundance: .; j_gene: TRBJ2-7; d_gene: TRBD1; CDR3nt: TGTGCTAGCAGCAAAATGACAGGGGGCTTCGACGAGCAGTACTTC; CDR3aa: CASSKMTGGFDEQYF
v_gene: TRBV15; abundance: .; j_gene: TRBJ2-3; d_gene: TRBD2; CDR3nt: TGTGCCACCAGCAGAGCTAGCGGGGGGCGAGCAGATACGCAGTATTTT; CDR3aa: CATSRASGGRADTQYF
v_gene: TRBV6-4; abundance: .; j_gene: TRBJ1-2; d_gene: .; CDR3nt: TGTGCCAGCAGTTCAGGGGTTTCTAACTATGGCTACACCTTC; CDR3aa: CASSSGVSNYGYTF
v_gene: TRBV21-1; abundance: .; j_gene: TRBJ2-7; d_gene: .; CDR3nt: TGTGCCAGCAGCACCCCCGGGACAGGGGCTTACGAGCAGTACTTC; CDR3aa: CASSTPGTGAYEQYF
v_gene: TRBV9; abundance: .; j_gene: TRBJ2-7; d_gene: TRBD1; CDR3nt: TGTGCCAGCAGCACTGGGGACAGGTACCTCCACGAGCAGTACTTC; CDR3aa: CASSTGDRYLHEQYF
v_gene: TRBV30; abundance: .; j_gene: TRBJ1-2; d_gene: TRBD1; CDR3nt: TGTGCCTGGAGTGTACCCTCCCTGACAGGGACCGGCTACACCTTC; CDR3aa: CAWSVPSLTGTGYTF
v_gene: TRBV2; abundance: .; j_gene: TRBJ1-5; d_gene: .; CDR3nt: TGTGCCAGCACCGAAAGGGGGGGGCTGAGCAATCAGCCCCAGCATTTT; CDR3aa: CASTERGGLSNQPQHF
v_gene: TRBV5-4; abundance: .; j_gene: TRBJ2-2; d_gene: TRBD2; CDR3nt: TGTGCCAGCAGCTTGAGGTCTAGCGGGGCGAACACCGGGGAGCTGTTTTTT; CDR3aa: CASSLRSSGANTGELFF
v_gene: TRBV25-1; abundance: .; j_gene: TRBJ1-2; d_gene: TRBD1; CDR3nt: TGTGCCAGCAGCAATGGACAGGACCTCGATGGCTACACCTTC; CDR3aa: CASSNGQDLDGYTF
v_gene: TRBV11-3; abundance: .; j_gene: TRBJ2-3; d_gene: .; CDR3nt: TGTGCCAGCAGCTTAGGGCGGGCAGATACGCAGTATTTT; CDR3aa: CASSLGRADTQYF
v_gene: TRBV15; abundance: .; j_gene: TRBJ1-5; d_gene: .; CDR3nt: TGTGCCACCAGTACAGGGAATGATCAGCCCCAGCATTTT; CDR3aa: CATSTGNDQPQHF
v_gene: TRBV2; abundance: once; j_gene: TRBJ1-3; d_gene: .; CDR3nt: TGTGCCAGCAGTGTCTCGGGAAACTCTGGAAACACCATATATTTT; CDR3aa: CASSVSGNSGNTIYF
v_gene: TRBV4-1; abundance: .; j_gene: TRBJ2-3; d_gene: .; CDR3nt: TGCGCCAGCAGCCAGGTGGCCAACCCAGATACGCAGTATTTT; CDR3aa: CASSQVANPDTQYF